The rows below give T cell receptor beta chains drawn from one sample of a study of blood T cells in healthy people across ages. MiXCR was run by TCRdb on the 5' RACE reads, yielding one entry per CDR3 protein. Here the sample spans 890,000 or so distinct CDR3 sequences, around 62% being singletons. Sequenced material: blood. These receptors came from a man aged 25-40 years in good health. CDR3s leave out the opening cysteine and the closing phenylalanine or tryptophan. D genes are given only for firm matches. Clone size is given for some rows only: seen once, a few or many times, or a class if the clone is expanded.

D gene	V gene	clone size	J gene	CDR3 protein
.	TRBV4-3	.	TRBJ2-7	ASSQDTWVYEQY
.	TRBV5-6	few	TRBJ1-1	ASSEGREPAF
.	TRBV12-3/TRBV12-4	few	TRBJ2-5	ASSFIAETQY
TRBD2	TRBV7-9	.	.	ASSYLAGDEETQY
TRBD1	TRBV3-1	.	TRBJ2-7	ASSQAGWTGGFYEQY
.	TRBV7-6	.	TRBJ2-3	ASSLRDASTDTQY
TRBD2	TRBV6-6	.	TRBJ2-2	ASSSWTSTGELF
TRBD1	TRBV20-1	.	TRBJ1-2	SAYEGTGNLYGYT
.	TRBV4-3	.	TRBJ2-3	ASSQPGEQGWDTQY
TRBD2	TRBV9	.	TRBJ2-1	ASSVAGTSNYNEQF
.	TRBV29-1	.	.	SVEVTRSYNEQY
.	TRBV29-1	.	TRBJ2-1	SVEDDRTAFNEQF
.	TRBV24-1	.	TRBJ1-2	ATSDRQTEAYGYT
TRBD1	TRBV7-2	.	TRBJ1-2	ASSTRQGPNGYT
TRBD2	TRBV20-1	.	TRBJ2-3	SARRLAGDTQY
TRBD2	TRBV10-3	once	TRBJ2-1	AINQRGDNEQF
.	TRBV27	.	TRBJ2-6	ARIPCQGCSGANVLT
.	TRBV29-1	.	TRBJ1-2	SVERGGSYGYT
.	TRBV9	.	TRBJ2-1	ASSPRQGRSYNEQF
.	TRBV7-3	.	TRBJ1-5	ASSLRGSLVIQPQH
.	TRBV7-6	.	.	ASGGLTYSYEQY
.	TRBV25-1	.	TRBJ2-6	ASIGDSGATVLT
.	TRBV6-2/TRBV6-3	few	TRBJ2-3	ASSGFFGTDTQY
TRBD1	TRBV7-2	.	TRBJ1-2	ASSPPGQTKYGYT
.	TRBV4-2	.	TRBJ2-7	ASSQALGIYEQY
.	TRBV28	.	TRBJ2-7	ASRGLIDGGDYEQY
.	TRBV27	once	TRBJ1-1	ASSSGETWNTEAF
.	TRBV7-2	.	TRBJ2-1	ASSGWTYEQF
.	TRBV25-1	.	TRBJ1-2	ASSESFGQEWGYGYT
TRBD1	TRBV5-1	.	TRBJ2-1	ASSSPGQGAYNEQF
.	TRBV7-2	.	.	ASSLRDKSETQY
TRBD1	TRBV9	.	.	ASSAWDSPAKNIQY
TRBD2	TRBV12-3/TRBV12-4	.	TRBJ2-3	ASSYGGWAGVDTQY
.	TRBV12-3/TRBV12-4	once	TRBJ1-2	ASSSPSGAYYGYT
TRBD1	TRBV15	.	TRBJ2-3	ATSRSWGQLEDTQY
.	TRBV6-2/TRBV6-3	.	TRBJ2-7	ASSYSPWRSSYEQY
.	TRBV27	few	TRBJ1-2	ASSLGRTLSYGYT
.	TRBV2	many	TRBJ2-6	ASSEVRASGANVLT
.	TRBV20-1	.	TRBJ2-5	SAGIIETQY
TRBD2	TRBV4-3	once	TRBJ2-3	ASSQGSTSGGSDTQY
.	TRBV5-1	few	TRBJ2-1	ASSGGRDSYNEQF
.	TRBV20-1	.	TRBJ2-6	SARDTGYGTNVLT
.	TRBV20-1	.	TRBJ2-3	SARDLSEKRADTQY
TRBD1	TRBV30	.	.	AWSTGTGYSEQY
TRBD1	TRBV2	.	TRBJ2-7	ASSGTGIYEQY
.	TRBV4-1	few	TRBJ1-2	ASRAWPGDIYGYT
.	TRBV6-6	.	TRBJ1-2	VSRGPGNGYT